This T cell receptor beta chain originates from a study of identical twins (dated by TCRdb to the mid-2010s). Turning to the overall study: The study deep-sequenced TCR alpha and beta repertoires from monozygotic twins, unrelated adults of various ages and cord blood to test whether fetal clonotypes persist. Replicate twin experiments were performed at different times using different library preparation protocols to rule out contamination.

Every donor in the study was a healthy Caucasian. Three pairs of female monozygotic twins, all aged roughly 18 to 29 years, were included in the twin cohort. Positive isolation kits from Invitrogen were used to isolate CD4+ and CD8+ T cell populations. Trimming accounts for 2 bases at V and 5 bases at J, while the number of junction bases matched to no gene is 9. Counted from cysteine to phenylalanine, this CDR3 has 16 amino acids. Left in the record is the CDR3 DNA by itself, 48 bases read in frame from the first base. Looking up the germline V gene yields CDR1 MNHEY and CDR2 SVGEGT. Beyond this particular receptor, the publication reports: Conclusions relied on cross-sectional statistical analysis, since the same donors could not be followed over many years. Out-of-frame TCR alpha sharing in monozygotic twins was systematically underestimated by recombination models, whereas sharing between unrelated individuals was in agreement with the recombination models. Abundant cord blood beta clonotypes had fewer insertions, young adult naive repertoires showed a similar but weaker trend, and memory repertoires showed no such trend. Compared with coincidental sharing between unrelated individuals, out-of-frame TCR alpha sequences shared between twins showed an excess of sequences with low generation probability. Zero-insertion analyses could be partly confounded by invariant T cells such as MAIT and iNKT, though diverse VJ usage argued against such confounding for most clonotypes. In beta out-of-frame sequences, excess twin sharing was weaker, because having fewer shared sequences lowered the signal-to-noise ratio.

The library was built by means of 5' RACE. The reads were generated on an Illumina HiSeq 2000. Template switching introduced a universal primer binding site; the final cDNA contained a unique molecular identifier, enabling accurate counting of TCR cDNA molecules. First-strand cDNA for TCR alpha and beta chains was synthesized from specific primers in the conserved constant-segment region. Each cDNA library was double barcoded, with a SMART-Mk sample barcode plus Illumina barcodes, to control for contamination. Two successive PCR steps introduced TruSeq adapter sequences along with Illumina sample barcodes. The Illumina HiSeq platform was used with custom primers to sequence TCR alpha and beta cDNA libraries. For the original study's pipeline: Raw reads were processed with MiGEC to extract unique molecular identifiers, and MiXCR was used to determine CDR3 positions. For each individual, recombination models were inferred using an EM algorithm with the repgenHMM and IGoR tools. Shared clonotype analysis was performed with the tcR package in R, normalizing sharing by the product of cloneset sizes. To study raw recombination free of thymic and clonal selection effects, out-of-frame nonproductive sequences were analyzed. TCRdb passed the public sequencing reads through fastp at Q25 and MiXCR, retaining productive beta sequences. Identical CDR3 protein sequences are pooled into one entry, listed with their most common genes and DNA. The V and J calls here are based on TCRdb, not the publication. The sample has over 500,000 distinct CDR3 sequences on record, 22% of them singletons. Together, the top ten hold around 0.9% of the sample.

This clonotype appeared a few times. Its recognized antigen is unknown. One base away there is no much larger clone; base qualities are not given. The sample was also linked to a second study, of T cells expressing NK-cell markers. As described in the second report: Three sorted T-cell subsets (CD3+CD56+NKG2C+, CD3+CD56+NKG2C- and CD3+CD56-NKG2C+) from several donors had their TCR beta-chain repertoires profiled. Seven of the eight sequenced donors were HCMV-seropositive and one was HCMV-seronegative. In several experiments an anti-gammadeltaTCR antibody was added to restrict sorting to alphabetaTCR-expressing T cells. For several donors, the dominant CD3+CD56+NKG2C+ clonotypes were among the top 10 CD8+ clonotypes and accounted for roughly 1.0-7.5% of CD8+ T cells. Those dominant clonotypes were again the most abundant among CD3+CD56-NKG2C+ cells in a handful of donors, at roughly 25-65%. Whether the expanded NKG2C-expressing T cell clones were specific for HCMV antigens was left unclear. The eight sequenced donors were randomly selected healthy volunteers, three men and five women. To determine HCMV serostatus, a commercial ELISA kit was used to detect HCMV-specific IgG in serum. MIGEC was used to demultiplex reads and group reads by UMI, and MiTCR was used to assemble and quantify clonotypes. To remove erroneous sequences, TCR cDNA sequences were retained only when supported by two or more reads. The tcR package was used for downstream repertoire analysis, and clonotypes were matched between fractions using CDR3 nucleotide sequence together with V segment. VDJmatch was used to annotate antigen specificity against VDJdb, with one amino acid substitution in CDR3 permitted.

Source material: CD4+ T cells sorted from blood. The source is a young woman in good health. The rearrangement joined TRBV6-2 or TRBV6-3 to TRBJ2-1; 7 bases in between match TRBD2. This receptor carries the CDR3 CASSYRGGGFHNEQFF. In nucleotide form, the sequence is TGTGCCAGCAGTTACCGGGGCGGGGGTTTCCACAATGAGCAGTTCTTC.